The 13 T cell receptor beta chains listed next were all sequenced from one sample in a study of technical replicates of blood from a few donors. Only in-frame clones appear in the TCRdb table, and some are missing; sequencing was by immunoSEQ multiplex PCR. The table includes 80,000 or so clones, 94% detected once. The sample taken for sequencing was T cells isolated from PBMCs. The receptors come from a human donor in good health.

The chain links TRBV11-2 to TRBJ2-3; D is unresolved. Germline V CDR1 and CDR2: SGHAT, FQNNGV. V gave up 4 bases and J gave up 6 bases, with 17 bases separating them. The CDR3 totals 15 residues. The CDR3 is CASSYDPSREDTQYF. The DNA of the CDR3 is TGTGCCAGCAGCTACGACCCTAGTCGTGAGGATACGCAGTATTTT.

The chain combines TRBV5-1 with TRBJ2-6, with 12 bases matching TRBD1. CDR1 is SGHRS, CDR2 YFSETQ, per germline. After removal of 4 bases from V and 1 base from J, the junction contained 3 bases not matched to a gene. This CDR3 region has 17 residues. As DNA, the CDR3 is TGCGCCAGCAGCGGGACAGGGGGCATATCTGGGGCCAACGTCCTGACTTTC. This codes for CASSGTGGISGANVLTF.

This sequence joins TRBV29-1 and TRBJ2-5, with TRBD2 matching over 10 bases. The CDR3 extends over 15 amino acids. Germline-derived CDR1 and CDR2 are SQVTM and ANQGSEA. V shed 0 bases and J 5 bases; nucleotides not matched to a gene: 6. The CDR3 here is CSVEDMLAGVETQYF. CDR3 DNA: TGCAGCGTTGAAGATATGCTAGCGGGAGTGGAGACCCAGTACTTC.

The chain recombines TRBV7-9 with TRBJ2-7, with TRBD1 identical over 7 bases. The V gene end was trimmed by 2 bases and the J gene end by 13 bases; junction bases not matched to a gene: 14. The germline V gene encodes CDR1 SEHNR and CDR2 FQNEAQ (reference sequence). The CDR3 sequence is 14 residues long. In DNA, the CDR3 is TGTGCCAGCAGCTTAAAGACGGGGCCCAGGGGGTACTACTTC. Translated, it gives CASSLKTGPRGYYF.

The chain joins TRBV30 to TRBJ2-5; maybe TRBD2 (7 bases). The DNA end is more similar to TRBJ2-7, so the J call may be wrong. This CDR3 is built from 16 residues. Per the germline V gene, CDR1 is GTSNPN and CDR2 is SVGIG (reference sequence). The CDR3 nucleotides are TGTGCCTGGATGGGACACCGGGGGGATGGGTCCTACGAGCAGTACTTC. Translating it yields CAWMGHRGDGSYEQYF.

This chain uses TRBV5-1 with TRBJ2-5, with D possibly TRBD2 on 6 matching bases. CDR3 size: 16 residues. The germline V gene encodes CDR1 SGHRS and CDR2 YFSETQ. The V and J ends lost 0 bases and 1 base respectively, with 13 bases between them. The CDR3, as DNA: TGCGCCAGCAGCTTGGCGGGAGAGCTGTTCCAAGAGACCCAGTACTTC. It codes for CASSLAGELFQETQYF.

The V call is TRBV28, the J call TRBJ1-1; 12 positions agree with TRBD1. Looked up from germline, CDR1 is MDHEN and CDR2 is SYDVKM. This CDR3 is built from 16 residues. V shed 5 bases, J shed 4 bases, and the junction held 8 bases outside the gene matches. The CDR3 spells CASSKAGTGGRTEAFF. The CDR3 nucleotides are TGTGCCAGCAGTAAAGCCGGGACAGGGGGCCGCACTGAAGCTTTCTTT. The variable domain in full, with the rest retrieved from reference TRBV28 and TRBJ1-1, is DVKVTQSSRYLVKRTGEKVFLECVQDMDHENMFWYRQDPGLGLRLIYFSYDVKMKEKGDIPEGYSVSREKKERFSLILESASTNQTSMYLCASSKAGTGGRTEAFFGQGTRLTVV.

For this clone: Other DNA sequences in the sample encode the same CDR3. The chain employs TRBV6-5 and TRBJ1-5; D possibly corresponds to TRBD1 (6 bases). The germline V gene encodes CDR1 MNHEY and CDR2 SVGAGI. The CDR3 consists of 15 residues. Deletions cut 7 bases from V and 5 bases from J, with 18 bases between. The CDR3 spells CASKKQAGVDQPQHF. For the CDR3, the DNA is TGTGCCAGCAAGAAACAGGCAGGGGTGGATCAGCCCCAGCATTTT.

This clone was seen a few times. The CDR3 sequence: CASSGRLGGTGELFF. Here the CDR3 DNA reads TGTGCCAGCAGCGGCAGACTAGGAGGGACCGGGGAGCTGTTTTTT. V gene TRBV11-3 combines with J gene TRBJ2-2, with TRBD2 as a possible D gene (6 bases). The CDR3 sequence is 15 residues long. With 5 bases removed from V and 5 bases from J, the gap between germline ends came to 15 bases. Germline V CDR1 and CDR2: SGHNT, YENEEA.

The genes are TRBV5-4 and TRBJ2-1; no reliable D call. Germline V gene data show CDR1 as SGHNT and CDR2 as YYREEE (reference sequence). V lost 5 bases to trimming and J lost 4 bases, with 19 bases between them. The CDR3 runs 16 residues. CDR3 DNA sequence: TGTGCCAGCAGAGCCGGAACACAGCAGGCTTACAATGAGCAGTTCTTC. Residues: CASRAGTQQAYNEQFF.

The V gene is TRBV6-5, the J gene TRBJ1-4; D is uncertain. This CDR3 is built from 15 residues. V dropped 1 base and J dropped 8 bases, with 14 bases sitting between them. Looked up from germline, CDR1 is MNHEY and CDR2 is SVGAGI. In DNA, the CDR3 is TGTGCCAGCAGTTACTTGTCGTCCGGGGTCGAAAAACTGTTTTTT. It specifies CASSYLSSGVEKLFF.

The J gene is TRBJ1-2, the V gene TRBV2; D remains unclear. V gave up 11 bases and J gave up 7 bases, with 17 bases separating them. Germline CDR1 is SNHLY and CDR2 is FYNNEI. The CDR3 contains 12 residues. The CDR3, as DNA: TGTGCCGGGCGGAGGGATTTCGGTGGCTACACCTTC. It translates to CAGRRDFGGYTF.

The rearrangement uses TRBV9 and TRBJ2-7, with D perhaps matching TRBD1 (7 bases). The germline gives CDR1 SGDLS, CDR2 YYNGEE. The V end was cut by 4 bases, the J end by 4 bases, with 18 bases between. This CDR3 is 15 amino acids long. CDR3 nucleotides: TGTGCCAGCAGCCTCACCCCGACAGGGAGGTACGAGCAGTACTTC. Its protein is CASSLTPTGRYEQYF. Combining the CDR3 with reference TRBV9 and TRBJ2-7 gives the whole variable domain DSGVTQTPKHLITATGQRVTLRCSPRSGDLSVYWYQQSLDQGLQFLIQYYNGEERAKGNILERFSAQQFPDLHSELNLSSLELGDSALYFCASSLTPTGRYEQYFGPGTRLTVT.